Reported below is one TCR beta chain. The data were taken from a study of blood T cell repertoires in COVID-19. Study background: Material from acute and convalescent COVID-19 was sourced from the United States, Italy and Spain.

V lost 4 bases, J lost 5 bases, and 18 bases lay in between. The CDR3 sequence is 16 residues long. The germline CDR1 and CDR2 sequences are LGHNA and YNFKEQ. The protocol was immunoSEQ multiplex PCR, while the TCRdb copy is restricted to in-frame clones and leaves out a portion. Of roughly 270,000 clones in the sample, roughly 85% were seen once. The V call is TRBV4-2, the J call TRBJ1-5; perhaps TRBD1 as D (5 bases). Material for sequencing was peripheral blood. This TCR was sampled from a middle-aged man with active or convalescent COVID-19. The CDR3 nucleotides read TGTGCCAGCAGCCTCGAGGGTCGGGGGGAGGATCAGCCCCAGCATTTT. Translation: CASSLEGRGEDQPQHF.